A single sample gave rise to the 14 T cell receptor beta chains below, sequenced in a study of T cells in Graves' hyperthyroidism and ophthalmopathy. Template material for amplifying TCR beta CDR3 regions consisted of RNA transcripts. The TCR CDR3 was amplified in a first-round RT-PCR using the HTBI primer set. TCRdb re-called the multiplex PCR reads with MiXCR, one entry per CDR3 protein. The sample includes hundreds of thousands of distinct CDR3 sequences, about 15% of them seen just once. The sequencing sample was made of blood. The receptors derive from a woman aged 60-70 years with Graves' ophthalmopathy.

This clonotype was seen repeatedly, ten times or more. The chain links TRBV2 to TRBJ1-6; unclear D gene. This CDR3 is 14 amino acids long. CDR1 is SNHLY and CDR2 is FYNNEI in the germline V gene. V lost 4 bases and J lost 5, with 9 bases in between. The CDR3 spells CASSVGQDNSPLHF. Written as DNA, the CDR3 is TGTGCCAGCAGTGTCGGCCAGGATAATTCACCCCTCCACTTT. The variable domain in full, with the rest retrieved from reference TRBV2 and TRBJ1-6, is EPEVTQTPSHQVTQMGQEVILRCVPISNHLYFYWYRQILGQKVEFLVSFYNNEISEKSEIFDDQFSVERPDGSNFTLKIRSTKLEDSAMYFCASSVGQDNSPLHFGNGTRLTVT.

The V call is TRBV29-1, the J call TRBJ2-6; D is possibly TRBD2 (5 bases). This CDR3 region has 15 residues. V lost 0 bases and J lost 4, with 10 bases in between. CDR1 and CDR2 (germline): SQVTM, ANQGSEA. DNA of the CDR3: TGCAGCGTTGAAGATCCCGGCGGGGGGGCCAACGTCCTGACTTTC. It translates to CSVEDPGGGANVLTF.

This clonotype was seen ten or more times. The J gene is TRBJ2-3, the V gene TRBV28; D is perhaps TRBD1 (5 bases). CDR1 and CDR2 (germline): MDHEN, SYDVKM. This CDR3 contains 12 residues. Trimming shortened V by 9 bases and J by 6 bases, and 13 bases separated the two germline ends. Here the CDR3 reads CASEQVGDTQYF. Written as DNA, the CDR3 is TGTGCCAGTGAACAGGTCGGGGATACGCAGTATTTT.

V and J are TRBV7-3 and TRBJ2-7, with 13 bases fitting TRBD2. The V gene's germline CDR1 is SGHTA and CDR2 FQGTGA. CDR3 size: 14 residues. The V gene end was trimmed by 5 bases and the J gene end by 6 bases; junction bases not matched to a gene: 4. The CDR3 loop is CASSLGLAGAEQYF. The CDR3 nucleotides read TGTGCCAGCAGCCTAGGACTAGCGGGGGCCGAGCAGTACTTC. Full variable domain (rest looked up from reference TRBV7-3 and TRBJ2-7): GAGVSQTPSNKVTEKGKYVELRCDPISGHTALYWYRQSLGQGPEFLIYFQGTGAADDSGLPNDRFFAVRPEGSVSTLKIQRTERGDSAVYLCASSLGLAGAEQYFGPGTRLTVT.

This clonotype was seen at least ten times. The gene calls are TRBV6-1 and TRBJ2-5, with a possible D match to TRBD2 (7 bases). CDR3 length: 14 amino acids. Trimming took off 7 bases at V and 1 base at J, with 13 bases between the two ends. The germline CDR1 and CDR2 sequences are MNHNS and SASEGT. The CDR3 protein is CASILGGAQETQYF. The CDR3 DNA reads TGTGCCAGCATCCTTGGGGGGGCCCAAGAGACCCAGTACTTC.

CDR3 sequence reads: CASSFRLTSGRAGPGELFF. CDR3 DNA: TGTGCCAGCAGTTTCCGATTGACTAGCGGGAGGGCAGGACCCGGGGAGCTGTTTTTT. The chain links TRBV12-3 or TRBV12-4 to TRBJ2-2; TRBD2 aligns across 14 bases. After removal of 3 bases from V and 6 bases from J, the junction contained 12 bases not matched to a gene. This CDR3 has 19 residues.

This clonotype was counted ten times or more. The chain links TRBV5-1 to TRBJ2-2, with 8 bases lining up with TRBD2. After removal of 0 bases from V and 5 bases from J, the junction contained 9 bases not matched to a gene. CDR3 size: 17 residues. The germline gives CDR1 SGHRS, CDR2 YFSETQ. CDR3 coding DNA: TGCGCCAGCAGCTTGGCCAGCGGGAGTGTATGGACCGGGGAGCTGTTTTTT. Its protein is CASSLASGSVWTGELFF.

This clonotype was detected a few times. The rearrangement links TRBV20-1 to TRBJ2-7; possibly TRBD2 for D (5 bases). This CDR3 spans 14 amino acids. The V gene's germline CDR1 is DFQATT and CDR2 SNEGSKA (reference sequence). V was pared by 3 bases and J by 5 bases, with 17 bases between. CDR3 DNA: TGCAGTGCTAGTCCAGGAGGCCTGGGGAACGAGCAGTACTTC. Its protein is CSASPGGLGNEQYF.

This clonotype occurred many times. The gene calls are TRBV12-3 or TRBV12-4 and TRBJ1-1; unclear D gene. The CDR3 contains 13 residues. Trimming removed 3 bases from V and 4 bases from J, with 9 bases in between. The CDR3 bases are TGTGCCAGCAGTTTCCTGACCGGCACTGAAGCTTTCTTT. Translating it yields CASSFLTGTEAFF.

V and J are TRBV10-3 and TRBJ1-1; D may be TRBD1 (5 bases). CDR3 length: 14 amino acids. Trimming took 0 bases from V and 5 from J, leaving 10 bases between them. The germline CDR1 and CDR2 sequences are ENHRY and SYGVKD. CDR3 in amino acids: CAISESRGRTEAFF. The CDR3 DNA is TGTGCCATCAGTGAGTCAAGGGGCCGGACTGAAGCTTTCTTT.

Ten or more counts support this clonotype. This CDR3 is CATSDRSGTSGRANTGELFF. The DNA of the CDR3 is TGTGCCACCAGTGATAGGTCCGGGACTAGCGGGCGAGCGAACACCGGGGAGCTGTTTTTT. This chain connects TRBV24-1 to TRBJ2-2; 12 nucleotides align to TRBD2. Trimming removed 3 bases from V and 0 bases from J; junction bases left unmatched: 10. The length of the CDR3 is 20 residues. Per the germline V gene, CDR1 is KGHDR and CDR2 is SFDVKD.

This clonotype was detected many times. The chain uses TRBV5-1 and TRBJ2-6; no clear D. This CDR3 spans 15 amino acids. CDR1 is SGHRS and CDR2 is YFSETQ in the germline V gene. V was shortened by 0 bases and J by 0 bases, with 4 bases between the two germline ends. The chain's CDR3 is CASSLGPSGANVLTF. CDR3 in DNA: TGCGCCAGCAGCTTGGGCCCCTCTGGGGCCAACGTCCTGACTTTC. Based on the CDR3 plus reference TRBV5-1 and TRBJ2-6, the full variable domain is KAGVTQTPRYLIKTRGQQVTLSCSPISGHRSVSWYQQTPGQGLQFLFEYFSETQRNKGNFPGRFSGRQFSNSRSEMNVSTLELGDSALYLCASSLGPSGANVLTFGAGSRLTVL.

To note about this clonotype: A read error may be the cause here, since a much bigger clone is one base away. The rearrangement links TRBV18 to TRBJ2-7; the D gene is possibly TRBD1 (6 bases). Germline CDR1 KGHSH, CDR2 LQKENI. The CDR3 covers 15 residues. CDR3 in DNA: TGTGCCAGCCCACCATACAGGGTCGGGCCCTACGAGCAGTACTTC. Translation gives CASPPYRVGPYEQYF.

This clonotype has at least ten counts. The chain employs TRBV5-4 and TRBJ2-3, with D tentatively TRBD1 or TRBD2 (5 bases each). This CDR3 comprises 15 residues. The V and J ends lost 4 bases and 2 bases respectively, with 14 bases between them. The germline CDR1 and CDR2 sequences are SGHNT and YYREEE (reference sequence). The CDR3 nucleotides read TGTGCCAGCAGCCTGCCGGGGACCTACACAGATACGCAGTATTTT. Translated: CASSLPGTYTDTQYF.